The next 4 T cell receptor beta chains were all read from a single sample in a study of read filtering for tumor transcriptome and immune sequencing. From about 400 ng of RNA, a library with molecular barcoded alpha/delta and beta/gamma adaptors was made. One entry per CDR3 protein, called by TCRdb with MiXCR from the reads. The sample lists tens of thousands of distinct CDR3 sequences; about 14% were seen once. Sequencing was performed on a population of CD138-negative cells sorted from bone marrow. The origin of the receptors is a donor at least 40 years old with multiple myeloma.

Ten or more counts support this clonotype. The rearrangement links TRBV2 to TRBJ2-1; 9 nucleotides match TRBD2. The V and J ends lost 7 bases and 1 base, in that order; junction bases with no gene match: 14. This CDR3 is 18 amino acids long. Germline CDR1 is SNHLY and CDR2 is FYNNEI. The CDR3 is CASTGGLSGRTSYNEQFF. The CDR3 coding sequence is TGTGCCAGCACTGGTGGCTTGAGCGGGAGGACGTCCTACAATGAGCAGTTCTTC.

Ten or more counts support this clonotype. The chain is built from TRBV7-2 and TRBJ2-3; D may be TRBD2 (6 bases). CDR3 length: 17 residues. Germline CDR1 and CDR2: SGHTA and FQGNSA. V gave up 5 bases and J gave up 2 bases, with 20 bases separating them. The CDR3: CASSPPGTGEDTDTQYF. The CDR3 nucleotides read TGTGCCAGCAGCCCTCCCGGTACGGGGGAGGACACAGATACGCAGTATTTT.

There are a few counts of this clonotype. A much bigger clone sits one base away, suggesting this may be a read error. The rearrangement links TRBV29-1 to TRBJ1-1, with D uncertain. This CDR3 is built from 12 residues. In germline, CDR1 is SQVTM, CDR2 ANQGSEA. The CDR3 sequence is CSVEGPKTETFF. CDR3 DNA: TGCAGCGTTGAAGGCCCGAAGACTGAAACTTTCTTT.

CDR3: CAISEARGYSYEQYF. As DNA, the CDR3 is TGTGCCATCAGTGAGGCCCGGGGGTACTCCTACGAGCAGTACTTC. The chain uses TRBV10-3 and TRBJ2-7; D may be TRBD2 (6 bases). V was pared by 2 bases and J by 0 bases, with 11 bases between. This CDR3 contains 15 residues. Germline CDR1 and CDR2: ENHRY and SYGVKD.